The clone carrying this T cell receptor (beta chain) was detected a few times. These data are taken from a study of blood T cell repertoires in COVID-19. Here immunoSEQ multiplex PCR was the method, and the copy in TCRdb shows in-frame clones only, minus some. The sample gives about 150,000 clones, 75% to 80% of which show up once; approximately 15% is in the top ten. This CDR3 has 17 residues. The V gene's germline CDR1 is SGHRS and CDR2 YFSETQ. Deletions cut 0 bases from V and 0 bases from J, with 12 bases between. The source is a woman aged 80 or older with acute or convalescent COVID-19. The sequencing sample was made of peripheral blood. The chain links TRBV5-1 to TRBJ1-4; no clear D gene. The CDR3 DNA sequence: TGCGCCAGCAGCTTGGGGGCCGGAGGCGCAACTAATGAAAAACTGTTTTTT. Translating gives CASSLGAGGATNEKLFF.